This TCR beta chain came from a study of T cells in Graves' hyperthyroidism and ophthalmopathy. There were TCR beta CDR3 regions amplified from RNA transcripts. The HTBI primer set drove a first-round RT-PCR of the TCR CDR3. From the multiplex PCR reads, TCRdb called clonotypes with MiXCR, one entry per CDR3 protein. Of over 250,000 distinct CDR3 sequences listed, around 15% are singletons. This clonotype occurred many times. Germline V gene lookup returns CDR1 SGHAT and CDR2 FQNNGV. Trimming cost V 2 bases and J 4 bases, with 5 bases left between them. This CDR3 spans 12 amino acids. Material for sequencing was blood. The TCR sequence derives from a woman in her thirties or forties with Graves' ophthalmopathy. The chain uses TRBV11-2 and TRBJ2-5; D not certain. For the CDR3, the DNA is TGTGCCAGCAGCTTAACGTCAGAGACCCAGTACTTC. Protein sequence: CASSLTSETQYF.